This T cell receptor (beta chain) was identified in a study of CD8+ T cells in alopecia areata. Sequencing used cDNA as its template, made by extracting RNA and reverse transcribing it. TCRdb's copy holds only in-frame clones and misses some; the assay was immunoSEQ multiplex PCR. The data show around 250,000 clones, under 70% seen once. Germline lookup yields CDR1 SGHTA and CDR2 FQGNSA. The junction had 5 bases not matched to a gene; V was cut back by 4 bases and J by 6 bases. The length of the CDR3 is 15 residues. The sequence was collected from a human donor with alopecia areata. The V and J genes are TRBV7-2 and TRBJ2-1, with 11 bases that match TRBD2. The material sequenced was CD4+ T cells sorted from blood, taken at week 0. The CDR3 spells CASSYLAGGGNEQFF. CDR3 coding DNA: TGTGCCAGCAGCTATCTAGCGGGGGGTGGCAATGAGCAGTTCTTC. Variable domain in full (rest from reference TRBV7-2 and TRBJ2-1): GAGVSQSPSNKVTEKGKDVELRCDPISGHTALYWYRQSLGQGLEFLIYFQGNSAPDKSGLPSDRFSAERTGGSVSTLTIQRTQQEDSAVYLCASSYLAGGGNEQFFGPGTRLTVL.